This passage covers 19 T cell receptor beta chains from one sample sequenced in a study of blood T cell repertoires in COVID-19. Produced via immunoSEQ multiplex PCR; TCRdb's table is partial and in-frame only. Among over 15,000 clones, roughly nine tenths were seen once, and the ten largest hold 10%. The specimen was peripheral blood. These receptors all come from a man aged 80 or over with acute or convalescent COVID-19.

V usage is TRBV7-8 and J usage is TRBJ2-1, with 8 nucleotides matching TRBD2. The V gene end was trimmed by 6 bases and the J gene end by 0 bases; junction bases not matched to a gene: 7. Germline V gene sequence: CDR1 SGHVS, CDR2 FQNEAQ. The CDR3 covers 16 residues. The CDR3 DNA sequence: TGTGCCAGCAGGAACGGCGCGGGGGGCTCCTACAATGAGCAGTTCTTC. Translated: CASRNGAGGSYNEQFF. Full variable domain (outside the CDR3, taken from reference TRBV7-8 and TRBJ2-1): GAGVSQSPRYKVAKRGQDVALRCDPISGHVSLFWYQQALGQGPEFLTYFQNEAQLDKSGLPSDRFFAERPEGSVSTLKIQRTQQEDSAVYLCASRNGAGGSYNEQFFGPGTRLTVL.

The rearrangement joins TRBV19 to TRBJ1-2; D gene uncertain. The germline V and J ends were trimmed by 5 bases and 2 bases, with 12 bases remaining between them. This CDR3 contains 14 residues. Germline loops: CDR1 LNHDA, CDR2 SQIVND (reference sequence). The CDR3 loop is CASSADMENYGYTF. CDR3 nucleotides: TGTGCCAGTAGTGCCGACATGGAAAACTATGGCTACACCTTC.

This clone came up once. DNA for the CDR3: TGCGCCAGCAGCCAAGAGGGACAGGGTGGTTGGGTCACCTTC. Protein: CASSQEGQGGWVTF. The V gene is TRBV4-1, the J gene TRBJ1-2, with 9 bases identical to TRBD1. The junction had 9 bases not matched to a gene; V was cut back by 0 bases and J by 13 bases. CDR3 length: 14 residues. Germline V gene lookup returns CDR1 MGHRA and CDR2 YSYEKL.

This chain links TRBV29-1 with TRBJ1-2; D call uncertain. Germline assignment: CDR1 SQVTM and CDR2 ANQGSEA. The CDR3 extends over 14 amino acids. Trimming cost V 6 bases and J 6 bases, with 20 bases left between them. As DNA, the CDR3 is TGCAGCGTCCGAGGAGGAGGGCAACCTCATGGCTACACCTTC. Protein: CSVRGGGQPHGYTF.

This chain joins TRBV6-6 and TRBJ1-2; TRBD1 is a possible D gene (6 bases). The CDR3 length is 14 residues. V dropped 5 bases and J dropped 4 bases, with 14 bases sitting between them. The germline CDR1 and CDR2 sequences are MNHNY and SVGAGI (reference sequence). The DNA of the CDR3 is TGTGCCAGCAGTCCCGGACAGTCGAGCTATGGCTACACCTTC. The encoded protein is CASSPGQSSYGYTF.

The rearrangement uses TRBV6-5 and TRBJ1-3; 7 bases agree with TRBD1. V lost 6 bases, J lost 1 base, and 3 bases stayed unmatched. Germline loops: CDR1 MNHEY, CDR2 SVGAGI. The CDR3 contains 14 residues. In DNA, the CDR3 is TGTGCCAGCAGAATGACAGGGTCTGGAAACACCATATATTTT. Translated, it gives CASRMTGSGNTIYF.

This chain connects TRBV24-1 to TRBJ2-1; TRBD2 agrees at 14 bases. CDR1 is KGHDR and CDR2 is SFDVKD in the germline V gene. This CDR3 is 18 amino acids long. V lost 4 bases, J lost 2 bases, and 6 bases stayed unmatched. CDR3 in amino acids: CATSDTGTSGSAYNEQFF. CDR3 sequence (DNA): TGTGCCACCAGTGACACCGGGACTAGCGGGAGCGCCTACAATGAGCAGTTCTTC.

The CDR3 coding sequence is TGTGCCAGCATGCTAGGGGGGGGGACTGAAGCTTTCTTT. This encodes CASMLGGGTEAFF. V usage is TRBV28 and J usage is TRBJ1-1; tentative D call: TRBD1 (6 bases). The V gene lost 7 bases and the J gene lost 5 bases, with 14 bases spanning the gap. CDR1 MDHEN and CDR2 SYDVKM come from the germline V gene. This CDR3 is built from 13 residues. Variable domain in full (rest from reference TRBV28 and TRBJ1-1): DVKVTQSSRYLVKRTGEKVFLECVQDMDHENMFWYRQDPGLGLRLIYFSYDVKMKEKGDIPEGYSVSREKKERFSLILESASTNQTSMYLCASMLGGGTEAFFGQGTRLTVV.

The chain recombines TRBV2 with TRBJ1-1; D not certain. The CDR3 loop spans 13 amino acids. Per germline, CDR1 SNHLY and CDR2 FYNNEI. V was clipped by 4 bases and J by 4 bases, with 10 bases between them. CDR3 region: CASSARPGTEAFF. CDR3 coding DNA: TGTGCCAGCAGTGCCCGCCCGGGCACTGAAGCTTTCTTT.

The rearrangement joins TRBV18 to TRBJ1-5, with a tentative D call TRBD1 (5 bases). Trimming left V 6 bases short and J 2 bases short, with 11 bases between. Germline loops: CDR1 KGHSH, CDR2 LQKENI. This CDR3 spans 14 amino acids. The CDR3 coding sequence is TGTGCCAGCTCTCCCGGGGGGGGCAATCAGCCCCAGCATTTT. Amino acid sequence: CASSPGGGNQPQHF.

The chain has TRBV9 and TRBJ1-2; the match to TRBD1 covers 10 bases. The germline CDR1 and CDR2 sequences are SGDLS and YYNGEE. The CDR3 is 15 residues long. Losses at the gene ends were 3 bases for V and 3 bases for J; bases not matched to a gene: 5. Here the CDR3 reads CASSAQDRGYYGYTF. CDR3 nucleotide sequence: TGTGCCAGCAGCGCCCAGGACAGGGGGTACTATGGCTACACCTTC. Variable domain in full (rest from reference TRBV9 and TRBJ1-2): DSGVTQTPKHLITATGQRVTLRCSPRSGDLSVYWYQQSLDQGLQFLIQYYNGEERAKGNILERFSAQQFPDLHSELNLSSLELGDSALYFCASSAQDRGYYGYTFGSGTRLTVV.

V is TRBV4-1 and J is TRBJ1-1; D is possibly TRBD1 (6 bases). The V gene's germline CDR1 is MGHRA and CDR2 YSYEKL. The CDR3 sequence is 15 residues long. V gave up 0 bases and J gave up 7 bases, with 15 bases separating them. The CDR3 loop reads CASSQEGAGAREAFF. The CDR3 nucleotides read TGCGCCAGCAGCCAAGAAGGCGCAGGGGCGCGTGAAGCTTTCTTT.

The V and J genes are TRBV5-1 and TRBJ2-7, with TRBD1 matching 12 bases. V lost 3 bases, J lost 4 bases, and 8 bases stayed unmatched. Germline assignment: CDR1 SGHRS and CDR2 YFSETQ. CDR3 size: 16 residues. The CDR3 loop is CASSSGTGGFRYEQYF. CDR3 sequence (DNA): TGCGCCAGCAGCTCGGGGACAGGGGGCTTTAGGTACGAGCAGTACTTC.

J is TRBJ2-1 and V is TRBV19; 8 nucleotides agree with TRBD2. CDR1 LNHDA and CDR2 SQIVND come from the germline V gene (reference sequence). J gave up 0 bases and V 3 bases, and 10 bases lay outside the gene matches. The CDR3 has 18 residues. The CDR3 nucleotides are TGTGCCAGTAGTATCCAGGCGGGAGGTTCGGGCTCCTACAATGAGCAGTTCTTC. Translated: CASSIQAGGSGSYNEQFF.

This clone was counted between two and nine times. The genes are TRBV3-1 (or the pseudogene TRBV3-2) and TRBJ2-7; 8 bases are shared with TRBD1. CDR3 size: 15 residues. The V and J ends lost 1 base and 0 bases, in that order; junction bases with no gene match: 2. Germline V gives CDR1 LGHDT, CDR2 YNNKEL (reference sequence). CDR3 in DNA: TGTGCCAGCAGCCAAGTGGGACAGGCCTCCTACGAGCAGTACTTC. As protein: CASSQVGQASYEQYF.

The J gene is TRBJ1-1, the V gene TRBV18; D might be TRBD1 (6 bases). The V and J ends lost 1 base and 5 bases respectively, with 11 bases between them. The CDR3 has 14 residues. Looked up from germline, CDR1 is KGHSH and CDR2 is LQKENI. The CDR3 DNA reads as TGTGCCAGCTCACCACGGCAGGGGAGTACTGAAGCTTTCTTT. Its translation is CASSPRQGSTEAFF.

J is TRBJ2-3 and V is TRBV7-2; TRBD1 matches at 7 bases. The CDR3 is 15 residues long. V shed 5 bases and J 7 bases; nucleotides not matched to a gene: 12. Looked up from germline, CDR1 is SGHTA and CDR2 is FQGNSA. CDR3 residues: CASSLPTGEKNTQYF. In DNA form, the CDR3 reads TGTGCCAGCAGCCTACCCACAGGGGAGAAAAATACGCAGTATTTT.

This clone occurred a few times. This rearrangement joins TRBV6-4 to TRBJ1-1; 7 nucleotides agree with TRBD1. The V and J ends lost 3 bases and 5 bases, in that order; junction bases with no gene match: 3. The V gene's germline CDR1 is MRHNA and CDR2 SNTAGT. CDR3 length: 13 amino acids. The CDR3 protein is CASSEQGWTEAFF. The DNA of the CDR3 is TGTGCCAGCAGTGAACAGGGGTGGACTGAAGCTTTCTTT.

For the CDR3, the DNA is TGTGCCAGTAGTATGGGTGCTAGCGGAAAATACGAGCAGTACTTC. It codes for CASSMGASGKYEQYF. This chain connects TRBV19 to TRBJ2-7; 7 nucleotides align to TRBD2. V was pared by 3 bases and J by 4 bases, with 9 bases of the junction left unmatched. CDR1 and CDR2 from the germline V gene are LNHDA and SQIVND (reference sequence). The length of the CDR3 is 15 residues.